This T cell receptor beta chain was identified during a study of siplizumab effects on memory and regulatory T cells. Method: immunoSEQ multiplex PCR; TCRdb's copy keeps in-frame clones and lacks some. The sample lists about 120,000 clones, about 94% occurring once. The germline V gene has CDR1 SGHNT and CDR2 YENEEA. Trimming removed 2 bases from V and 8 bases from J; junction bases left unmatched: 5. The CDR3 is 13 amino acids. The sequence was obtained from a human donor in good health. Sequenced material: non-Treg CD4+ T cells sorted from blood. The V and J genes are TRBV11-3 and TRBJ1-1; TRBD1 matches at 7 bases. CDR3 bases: TGTGCCAGCAGCTTAAGGGGGGACAGAGAAGCTTTCTTT. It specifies CASSLRGDREAFF.